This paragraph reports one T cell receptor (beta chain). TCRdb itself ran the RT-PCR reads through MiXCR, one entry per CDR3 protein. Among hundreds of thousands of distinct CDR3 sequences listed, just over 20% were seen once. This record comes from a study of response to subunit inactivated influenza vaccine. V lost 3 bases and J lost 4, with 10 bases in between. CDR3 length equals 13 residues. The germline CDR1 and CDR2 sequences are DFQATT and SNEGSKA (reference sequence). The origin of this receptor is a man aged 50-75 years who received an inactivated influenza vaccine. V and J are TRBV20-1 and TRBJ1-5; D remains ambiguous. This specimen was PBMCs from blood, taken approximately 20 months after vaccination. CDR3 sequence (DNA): TGCAGTGCTAGGGGCAGCTATAATCAGCCCCAGCATTTT. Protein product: CSARGSYNQPQHF.